These 29 T cell receptor beta chains were all obtained from the same sample, sequenced in a study of T cells in Graves' hyperthyroidism and ophthalmopathy (dated by TCRdb to between 2018 and 2020). The method was multiplex PCR. Sequenced using an Illumina HiSeq 2000. TCR beta CDR3 regions were amplified from RNA transcripts. A first-round RT-PCR of the TCR CDR3 used the HTBI primer set with the Qiagen OneStep RT-PCR kit. TCRdb cleaned the public reads at Q25 with fastp, built clones with MiXCR and kept in-frame beta chains. A single entry per CDR3 protein holds the most common genes and DNA from its merged rows. Here the sample has roughly 240,000 distinct CDR3 sequences; about 25% occur a single time. The ten largest clones capture 30% to 40% of the sample. Specimen: blood. The source of these receptors is a middle-aged woman with Graves' ophthalmopathy.

Remarks on this clonotype: One end of the junction fails to match germline, which may point to a read error. V gene TRBV20-1 combines with J gene TRBJ1-1; no definite D call. This CDR3 contains 12 residues. Germline V gene data show CDR1 as DFQATT and CDR2 as SNEGSKA (reference sequence). CDR3 region: CSATQDGTEASF. CDR3 nucleotide sequence: TGCAGTGCTACTCAGGACGGCACTGAAGCTTCCTTT.

This clonotype was seen repeatedly, ten times or more. V and J are TRBV24-1 and TRBJ2-7, with D perhaps TRBD1 (6 bases). V lost 3 bases, J lost 3 bases, and 11 bases lay in between. The CDR3 is 14 residues long. Germline CDR1 reads KGHDR; CDR2 reads SFDVKD. CDR3 in amino acids: CATSDQDSIYEQYF. CDR3 sequence (DNA): TGTGCCACCAGTGATCAGGACAGTATCTACGAGCAGTACTTC.

V usage is TRBV6-2 or TRBV6-3 and J usage is TRBJ2-7, with no clear D. This CDR3 is built from 14 residues. V dropped 0 bases and J dropped 3 bases, with 9 bases sitting between them. From germline, CDR1 is MNHEY and CDR2 SVGEGT. The CDR3 loop reads CASSYSATHYEQYF. The CDR3 DNA is TGTGCCAGCAGTTACTCCGCGACCCACTACGAGCAGTACTTC.

This clonotype was picked up many times. The chain employs TRBV29-1 and TRBJ2-7; D is unclear. CDR1 SQVTM and CDR2 ANQGSEA come from the germline V gene. The CDR3 contains 11 residues. V lost 4 bases, J lost 3 bases, and 7 bases lay in between. The CDR3 nucleotides are TGCAGCGTTGCCCAGGACTACGAGCAGTACTTC. Its protein is CSVAQDYEQYF.

This clonotype was picked up many times. The V and J genes are TRBV20-1 and TRBJ2-3; 12 bases map to TRBD2. The CDR3 totals 16 residues. Germline trimming cut 0 bases from V and 10 bases from J; bases unmatched to any gene: 11. The germline V gene has CDR1 DFQATT and CDR2 SNEGSKA (reference sequence). The CDR3 DNA follows: TGCAGTGCTAGAGATCCCGCTAGCGGGAGGGCCGAGGCGCAGTATTTT. The encoded protein is CSARDPASGRAEAQYF.

The rearrangement uses TRBV5-1 and TRBJ2-5; 7 bases agree with TRBD1. Trimming at V came to 0 bases and at J to 5 bases, leaving 4 bases not matched to a gene. Germline values: CDR1 SGHRS, CDR2 YFSETQ. The CDR3 runs to 14 residues. CDR3 loop: CASSLEGARETQYF. CDR3 nucleotides: TGCGCCAGCAGCTTGGAGGGGGCCAGGGAGACCCAGTACTTC.

This clonotype was observed many times. This rearrangement joins TRBV4-2 to TRBJ2-5; 10 nucleotides align to TRBD1. The V and J ends lost 3 bases and 1 base, in that order; junction bases with no gene match: 8. The CDR3 totals 17 residues. The V gene's germline CDR1 is LGHNA and CDR2 YNFKEQ. The CDR3, as DNA: TGTGCCAGCAGCCAGTACGGGACAGGGGCCCTCCAAGAGACCCAGTACTTC. This gives the protein CASSQYGTGALQETQYF.

This clonotype has ten or more counts. V gene TRBV20-1 combines with J gene TRBJ2-7, with TRBD1 matching over 11 bases. V was clipped by 6 bases and J by 3 bases; unmatched bases: 4. Germline V gene data show CDR1 as DFQATT and CDR2 as SNEGSKA (reference sequence). This CDR3 is built from 13 residues. CDR3 in DNA: TGCAGTGCCCAGGGACAGGGGGGCTACGAGCAGTACTTC. It yields the protein CSAQGQGGYEQYF.

The V and J genes are TRBV12-5 and TRBJ1-1, with TRBD1 as a possible D gene (5 bases). Germline V lookup: CDR1 LGHNT, CDR2 FRNRAP. Trimming removed 0 bases from V and 5 bases from J, with 16 bases in between. There are 16 residues in the CDR3. CDR3 nucleotide sequence: TGTGCTAGTGGTTTGGTGAGGGGCGCGGGTTGGACTGAAGCTTTCTTT. The encoded protein is CASGLVRGAGWTEAFF.

This clonotype showed up many times. The chain joins TRBV30 to TRBJ2-5, with TRBD1 identical over 9 bases. The CDR3 extends over 15 amino acids. V shed 1 base and J 4 bases; nucleotides not matched to a gene: 7. In germline, CDR1 is GTSNPN, CDR2 SVGIG (reference sequence). The CDR3 loop is CAWSEITGGAETQYF. The CDR3 bases are TGTGCCTGGAGTGAAATCACAGGGGGCGCAGAGACCCAGTACTTC. The variable domain in full, completed from reference TRBV30 and TRBJ2-5, reads SQTIHQWPATLVQPVGSPLSLECTVEGTSNPNLYWYRQAAGRGLQLLFYSVGIGQISSEVPQNLSASRPQDRQFILSSKKLLLSDSGFYLCAWSEITGGAETQYFGPGTRLLVL.

The chain combines TRBV7-9 with TRBJ1-1; D remains ambiguous. With 5 bases removed from V and 6 bases from J, the gap between germline ends came to 10 bases. CDR1 SEHNR and CDR2 FQNEAQ come from the germline V gene (reference sequence). The CDR3 is 12 amino acids. This CDR3 is CASSQQGAEAFF. CDR3 nucleotide sequence: TGTGCCAGCAGCCAACAAGGCGCTGAAGCTTTCTTT.

The chain carries TRBV2 and TRBJ2-7; D unresolved. The V end was cut by 0 bases, the J end by 3 bases, with 12 bases between. The CDR3 contains 15 residues. Germline V CDR1 and CDR2: SNHLY, FYNNEI. CDR3 sequence (DNA): TGTGCCAGCAGTGAAGCCTCTCACAGAAACTACGAGCAGTACTTC. It encodes CASSEASHRNYEQYF.

This clonotype has just a few counts. The chain couples TRBV10-2 to TRBJ2-2, with 11 bases that match TRBD2. Germline V CDR1 and CDR2: WSHSY, SAAADI. Losses at the gene ends were 3 bases for V and 5 bases for J; bases not matched to a gene: 2. This CDR3 region has 15 residues. The CDR3: CASSEIAGGTGELFF. CDR3 sequence (DNA): TGCGCCAGCAGTGAAATAGCGGGAGGGACCGGGGAGCTGTTTTTT.

This clonotype was picked up a small number of times. A much larger clone lies one base from this, so it may be a read error. The genes are TRBV28 and TRBJ1-2; 12 positions agree with TRBD1. The CDR3 totals 17 residues. The germline gives CDR1 MDHEN, CDR2 SYDVKM. The CDR3 here is CSSSLSFSGQGAGGYTF. The CDR3 DNA sequence: TGTTCCAGCAGTCTTTCGTTTTCGGGACAGGGGGCCGGGGGCTACACCTTC.

This clonotype has at least ten counts. V gene TRBV6-5 combines with J gene TRBJ1-1; D call uncertain. The CDR3 extends over 15 amino acids. The germline CDR1 and CDR2 sequences are MNHEY and SVGAGI. Deletions cut 4 bases from V and 4 bases from J, with 16 bases between. CDR3 sequence: CASSSTVGLGTEAFF. For the CDR3, the DNA is TGTGCCAGCAGTTCAACGGTTGGGTTGGGCACTGAAGCTTTCTTT.

Note on this clonotype: One end of the junction does not line up with germline, which may come from a read error. The CDR3 sequence: CVSNDRAKRPEAFF. CDR3 nucleotides: TGTGTCAGCAATGATAGGGCCAAGAGGCCTGAAGCTTTCTTT. This chain uses TRBV6-1 with TRBJ1-1, with D uncertain. Germline V gives CDR1 MNHNS, CDR2 SASEGT. This CDR3 has 14 amino acids.

This clonotype was observed many times. The gene calls are TRBV12-3 or TRBV12-4 and TRBJ2-7, with D possibly being TRBD1 or TRBD2 (5 bases each). The CDR3 spans 16 residues. Trimming stripped 3 bases from V and 3 bases from J, with 18 bases between. CDR3 in amino acids: CASSLGDPPRGYEQYF. DNA for the CDR3: TGTGCCAGCAGTTTGGGGGACCCCCCGAGGGGCTACGAGCAGTACTTC.

The chain combines TRBV20-1 with TRBJ1-1; D is uncertain. Trimming pared 2 bases from V and 4 bases from J, leaving 14 bases between. The CDR3 extends over 14 amino acids. Germline CDR1 is DFQATT and CDR2 is SNEGSKA (reference sequence). CDR3 protein: CSARKAILGTEAFF. The DNA for the CDR3 is TGCAGTGCTAGAAAGGCCATCTTGGGCACTGAAGCTTTCTTT.

This clonotype was seen at least ten times. The CDR3 DNA is TGTGCCAGCAGCCCGGATCCCGGGGCACAGGAGCAGTACTTC. Translating gives CASSPDPGAQEQYF. The rearrangement uses TRBV7-6 and TRBJ2-7; D possibly matches TRBD1 or TRBD2 (5 bases each). The length of the CDR3 is 14 residues. V was trimmed by 5 bases and J by 7 bases, leaving 18 bases between them. Per the germline V gene, CDR1 is SGHVS and CDR2 is FNYEAQ.

This clonotype was recorded many times. The rearrangement uses TRBV10-3 and TRBJ2-2, with TRBD2 matching over 9 bases. V dropped 6 bases and J dropped 7; count of bases not matched to a gene: 12. CDR3 length: 16 residues. Germline lookup yields CDR1 ENHRY and CDR2 SYGVKD. DNA of the CDR3: TGTGCCATCAGCACCCCGCTAGCGGGATCCCGCGGGGAGCTGTTTTTT. Its protein is CAISTPLAGSRGELFF.

This clonotype was observed at least ten times. This chain links TRBV28 with TRBJ1-2, with 9 bases matching TRBD1. The CDR3 length is 13 residues. Trimming cost V 3 bases and J 5 bases; bases outside gene matches: 1. CDR1 is MDHEN and CDR2 is SYDVKM in the germline V gene. The CDR3 DNA is TGTGCCAGCAGTTTTGGGACAGGGTATGGCTACACCTTC. The encoded protein is CASSFGTGYGYTF.

This clonotype was found many times. The V and J genes are TRBV20-1 and TRBJ1-5; D not resolved. Deletions cut 3 bases from V and 4 bases from J, with 19 bases between. This CDR3 is 16 amino acids long. From germline, CDR1 is DFQATT and CDR2 SNEGSKA (reference sequence). The CDR3 DNA follows: TGCAGTGCTAGTAAAAAGTCAGCCGGGAGGAATCAGCCCCAGCATTTT. Residues: CSASKKSAGRNQPQHF.

This clonotype was picked up many times. V gene TRBV28 combines with J gene TRBJ1-1; no reliable D call. The CDR3 is 13 residues long. Between the trimmed V and J ends, which lost 5 bases and 4 bases, there was a span of 11 bases. Germline CDR1 MDHEN, CDR2 SYDVKM. CDR3 amino acids: CASSVQRVTEAFF. Written as DNA, the CDR3 is TGTGCCAGCAGTGTACAGAGAGTCACTGAAGCTTTCTTT.

This clonotype was detected ten times or more. The chain links TRBV12-3 or TRBV12-4 to TRBJ2-5, with unresolved D. Trimming shortened V by 2 bases and J by 5 bases, and 3 bases separated the two germline ends. This CDR3 is built from 11 residues. The CDR3 here is CASSLFETQYF. DNA for the CDR3: TGTGCCAGCAGTTTATTCGAGACCCAGTACTTC.

A word on this clonotype: This clone may be a read error of a much larger clone one base away. It is likely a read error, because the conserved phenylalanine at the end of the CDR3 is missing. V gene TRBV2 combines with J gene TRBJ2-7; D gene unclear. V was shortened by 5 bases and J by 4 bases, with 9 bases between the two germline ends. The CDR3 length is 12 residues. Germline V lookup: CDR1 SNHLY, CDR2 FYNNEI. As DNA, the CDR3 is TGTGCCAGCAGTTCGAATCGATACGAGCAGTACCTC. The encoded protein is CASSSNRYEQYL.

This clonotype occurred many times. The gene calls are TRBV4-1 and TRBJ2-7; 9 bases are a match to TRBD2. V dropped 2 bases and J dropped 0; count of bases not matched to a gene: 2. CDR1 is MGHRA and CDR2 is YSYEKL in the germline V gene. The CDR3 totals 15 residues. The CDR3 here is CASSQIAGDSYEQYF. Here the CDR3 DNA reads TGCGCCAGCAGCCAAATAGCGGGAGACTCCTACGAGCAGTACTTC.

This chain joins TRBV20-1 and TRBJ2-7; TRBD1 matches 9 bases. V shed 5 bases and J 6 bases; nucleotides not matched to a gene: 8. This CDR3 is 13 amino acids long. CDR1 is DFQATT, CDR2 SNEGSKA, per germline (reference sequence). CDR3 amino acids: CSAFGTGPSEQYF. CDR3 bases: TGCAGTGCTTTCGGGACAGGGCCTTCCGAGCAGTACTTC.

This clonotype was observed a few times. The chain is built from TRBV27 and TRBJ1-2; D call uncertain. The germline V and J ends were trimmed by 6 bases and 2 bases, with 13 bases remaining between them. The V gene's germline CDR1 is MNHEY and CDR2 SMNVEV (reference sequence). The length of the CDR3 is 14 residues. This CDR3 reads CASSPWTENYGYTF. The CDR3 DNA follows: TGTGCCAGCAGCCCCTGGACGGAAAACTATGGCTACACCTTC.

This clonotype was observed at least ten times. The chain joins TRBV27 to TRBJ2-7; D is perhaps TRBD1 (6 bases). The CDR3 consists of 13 residues. V lost 5 bases, J lost 2 bases, and 10 bases lay in between. CDR1 is MNHEY, CDR2 SMNVEV, per germline (reference sequence). CDR3 bases: TGTGCCAGCAGTCAGGGGTTAACCTACGAGCAGTACTTC. Translated, it gives CASSQGLTYEQYF.